This TCR beta chain was documented in a study of blood T cells in healthy people across ages. Study context: Template-switching capture recovered about one barcoded beta molecule per two T cells.

Alongside a J-beta primer mix, a sample-barcoded 5' primer served in a second PCR lasting about 7 to 11 cycles. TCRdb processed the 5' RACE reads anew with MiXCR; each CDR3 protein has one entry. In the table there are about 590,000 distinct CDR3 sequences, 25% to 30% of which are singletons. This clonotype was counted ten times or more. PBMCs numbering at least 7 million were isolated per sample. The TCR sequence derives from an elderly woman in good health. The sequenced sample was blood.

The CDR3 nucleotides are TGTGCCAGCAGCGTACAGGGGAGCAATCAGCCCCAGCATTTT. The encoded protein is CASSVQGSNQPQHF. V usage is TRBV7-2 and J usage is TRBJ1-5, with 7 bases matching TRBD1. Germline lookup yields CDR1 SGHTA and CDR2 FQGNSA. Trimming took 5 bases from V and 1 from J; bases not matched to a gene: 2. The CDR3 has 14 amino acids.